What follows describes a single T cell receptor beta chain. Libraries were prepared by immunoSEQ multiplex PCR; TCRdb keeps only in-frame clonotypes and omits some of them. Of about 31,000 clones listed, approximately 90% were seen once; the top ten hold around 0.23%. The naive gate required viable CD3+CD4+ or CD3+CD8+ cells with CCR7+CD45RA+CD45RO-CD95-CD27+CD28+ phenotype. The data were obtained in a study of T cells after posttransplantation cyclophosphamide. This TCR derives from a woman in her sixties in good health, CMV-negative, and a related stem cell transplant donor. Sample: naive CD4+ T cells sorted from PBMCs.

The CDR3, as DNA: TGTGCCAGCAAGGCTAGCGGGAGCAGTGAGCAGTACTTC. Amino acid sequence: CASKASGSSEQYF. V usage is TRBV6-5 and J usage is TRBJ2-7, with 10 bases that match TRBD2. In germline, CDR1 is MNHEY, CDR2 SVGAGI. The CDR3 contains 13 residues. The V gene end was trimmed by 7 bases and the J gene end by 7 bases; junction bases not matched to a gene: 7.